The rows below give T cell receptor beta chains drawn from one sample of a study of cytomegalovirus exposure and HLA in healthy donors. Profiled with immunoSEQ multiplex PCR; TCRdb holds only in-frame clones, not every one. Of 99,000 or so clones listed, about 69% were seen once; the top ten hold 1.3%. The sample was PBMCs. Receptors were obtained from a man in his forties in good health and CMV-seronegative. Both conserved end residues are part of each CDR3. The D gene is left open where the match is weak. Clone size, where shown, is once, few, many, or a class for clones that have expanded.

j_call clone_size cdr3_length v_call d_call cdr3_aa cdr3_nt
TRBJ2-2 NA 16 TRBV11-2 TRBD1 CASSTRQGTNTGELFF TGTGCCAGCAGCACCAGACAGGGTACGAACACCGGGGAGCTGTTTTTT
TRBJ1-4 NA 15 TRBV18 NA CASSPMGGTNEKLFF TGTGCCAGCTCCCCCATGGGGGGGACTAATGAAAAACTGTTTTTT
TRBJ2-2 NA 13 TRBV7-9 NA CASSSSNTGELFF TGTGCCAGCAGCTCATCGAACACCGGGGAGCTGTTTTTT
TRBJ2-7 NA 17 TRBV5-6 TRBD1 CASSLLSSGTGRHEQYF TGTGCCAGCAGCTTGCTATCTTCCGGGACAGGGCGACACGAGCAGTACTTC
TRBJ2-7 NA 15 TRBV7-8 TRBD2 CASSPAGGRAGEQYF TGTGCCAGCAGCCCGGCCGGGGGGAGGGCTGGGGAGCAGTACTTC
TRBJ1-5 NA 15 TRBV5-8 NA CASSQHGFDNQPQHF TGTGCCAGCAGCCAACACGGGTTTGACAATCAGCCCCAGCATTTT
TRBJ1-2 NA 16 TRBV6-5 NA CASSYGQFPRIYGYTF TGTGCCAGCAGTTACGGGCAATTTCCGAGAATTTATGGCTACACCTTC
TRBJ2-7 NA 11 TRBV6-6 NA CASSNQYEQYF TGTGCCAGCAGTAACCAGTACGAGCAGTACTTC
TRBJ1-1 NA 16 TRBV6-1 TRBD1 CASSEYGTGYRAEAFF TGTGCCAGCAGTGAATACGGGACAGGGTACCGCGCTGAAGCTTTCTTT
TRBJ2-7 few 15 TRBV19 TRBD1 CASTTMGGQGAEQYF TGTGCCAGTACAACAATGGGGGGACAGGGTGCCGAGCAGTACTTC
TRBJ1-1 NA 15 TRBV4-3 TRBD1 CASSQDRGGITEAFF TGCGCCAGCAGCCAGGACAGGGGAGGAATCACTGAAGCTTTCTTT
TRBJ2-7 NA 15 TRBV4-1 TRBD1 CASSQDGTGVPEQYF TGCGCCAGCAGCCAGGACGGGACAGGGGTTCCCGAGCAGTACTTC
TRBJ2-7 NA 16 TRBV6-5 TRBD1 CASSYSGRDSLYEQYF TGTGCCAGCAGTTACTCAGGCCGGGACAGCCTCTACGAGCAGTACTTC
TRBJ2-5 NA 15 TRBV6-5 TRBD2 CASSLGGGGWETQYF TGTGCCAGCAGCCTCGGTGGGGGAGGGTGGGAGACCCAGTACTTC
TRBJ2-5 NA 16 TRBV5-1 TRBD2 CASSPASGVYQETQYF TGCGCCAGCAGCCCTGCTAGCGGGGTGTACCAAGAGACCCAGTACTTC
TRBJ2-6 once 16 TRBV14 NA CASSQGRVSGANVLTF TGTGCCAGCAGCCAAGGACGGGTCTCTGGGGCCAACGTCCTGACTTTC
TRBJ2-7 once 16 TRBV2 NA CASSASENRATYEQYF TGTGCCAGCAGTGCTTCCGAAAACAGGGCAACGTACGAGCAGTACTTC
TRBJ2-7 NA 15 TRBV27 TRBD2 CASSNLAGGTYEQYF TGTGCCAGCAGTAATTTAGCGGGAGGCACCTACGAGCAGTACTTC
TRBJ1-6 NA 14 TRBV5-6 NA CASSHQGFNSPLHF TGTGCCAGCAGCCATCAGGGTTTTAATTCACCCCTCCACTTT
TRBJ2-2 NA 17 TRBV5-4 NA CASSPGGRGQGTGELFF TGTGCCAGCAGCCCCGGGGGTAGGGGGCAGGGCACCGGGGAGCTGTTTTTT
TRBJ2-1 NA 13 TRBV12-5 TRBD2 CASDKLLGGAEFF TGTGCTAGTGACAAACTCCTCGGGGGGGCCGAGTTCTTC
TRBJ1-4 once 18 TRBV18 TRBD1 CASSPPEELGQGAEKLFF TGTGCCAGCTCACCACCTGAAGAATTGGGACAGGGGGCGGAAAAACTGTTTTTT